The 30 T cell receptor beta chains below come from one sample, sequenced in a study of blood T cell repertoires in COVID-19. Generated by immunoSEQ multiplex PCR, the TCRdb table keeps only in-frame clones and is missing some. The data hold 150,000 to 200,000 clones, with about 87% observed a single time. Sequencing was done on a sample of peripheral blood. All receptors derive from a man aged 35 to 55 with active or convalescent COVID-19.

The chain employs TRBV15 and TRBJ2-1, with D perhaps matching TRBD1 (5 bases). The germline V and J ends were trimmed by 2 bases and 12 bases, with 23 bases remaining between them. The CDR3 has 16 residues. Per germline, CDR1 LNHNV and CDR2 YYDKDF (reference sequence). CDR3 sequence reads: CATSRKTGGLGYGQFF. The CDR3 nucleotides read TGTGCCACCAGCAGAAAAACAGGTGGATTAGGTTATGGGCAGTTCTTC.

The chain has TRBV12-3 or TRBV12-4 and TRBJ1-1, with 8 bases matching TRBD1. V was pared by 7 bases and J by 11 bases, with 6 bases of the junction left unmatched. This CDR3 is 11 amino acids long. CDR3 bases: TGTGCCAGCATCCTGGACAGGGAGGCTTTCTTT. Protein sequence: CASILDREAFF.

The V gene is TRBV6-4, the J gene TRBJ2-2; TRBD1 is a possible D gene (5 bases). V lost 3 bases and J lost 4, with 15 bases in between. CDR3 size: 16 residues. Germline V gives CDR1 MRHNA, CDR2 SNTAGT. The CDR3 sequence: CASSDSKRGGTGELFF. The DNA for the CDR3 is TGTGCCAGCAGTGATTCGAAAAGGGGTGGCACCGGGGAGCTGTTTTTT.

This clone was seen only a few times. The chain joins TRBV6-1 to TRBJ1-5; D call uncertain. Trimming stripped 2 bases from V and 6 bases from J, with 5 bases between. The CDR3 extends over 12 amino acids. CDR1 and CDR2 (germline): MNHNS, SASEGT. The CDR3 DNA sequence: TGTGCCAGCAGTGAACCCAGTCAGCCCCAGCATTTT. Translated: CASSEPSQPQHF.

The chain carries TRBV7-9 and TRBJ2-4; no definite D call. The CDR3 is 14 amino acids. V was pared by 5 bases and J by 0 bases, with 8 bases between. The germline V gene encodes CDR1 SEHNR and CDR2 FQNEAQ (reference sequence). The CDR3 DNA sequence: TGTGCCAGCAGCAAAAGCCTAGCCAAAAACATTCAGTACTTC. Residues: CASSKSLAKNIQYF.

The chain combines TRBV12-5 with TRBJ1-5; possible D gene TRBD1, 6 bases. The CDR3 loop spans 15 amino acids. Looked up from germline, CDR1 is LGHNT and CDR2 is FRNRAP. Trimming left V 5 bases short and J 3 bases short, with 14 bases between. The CDR3 DNA reads as TGTGCTAGTGGTCTTGATGGACAGTCCAATCAGCCCCAGCATTTT. This codes for CASGLDGQSNQPQHF.

The chain joins TRBV11-1 to TRBJ2-5, with 7 positions matching TRBD1. CDR1 SGHAT and CDR2 FQDESV come from the germline V gene (reference sequence). The CDR3 totals 13 residues. V dropped 6 bases and J dropped 4; count of bases not matched to a gene: 5. The CDR3 is CASRTGLRETQYF. The CDR3, as DNA: TGTGCCAGCAGGACAGGGCTCCGAGAGACCCAGTACTTC.

The chain links TRBV28 to TRBJ1-2; 9 nucleotides match TRBD1. V trimming: 6 bases; J trimming: 2 bases; junction bases outside the gene matches: 4. The CDR3 sequence is 14 residues long. Germline values: CDR1 MDHEN, CDR2 SYDVKM. DNA of the CDR3: TGTGCCAGCAGAACAGGGGGCGGAAACTATGGCTACACCTTC. Residues: CASRTGGGNYGYTF.

The gene calls are TRBV5-5 and TRBJ2-1, with D perhaps TRBD2 (6 bases). The CDR3 sequence is 14 residues long. The V gene lost 0 bases and the J gene lost 4 bases, with 8 bases spanning the gap. Per the germline V gene, CDR1 is SGHKS and CDR2 is YYEKEE (reference sequence). The CDR3 sequence: CASSLETSYNEQFF. CDR3 bases: TGTGCCAGCAGCTTGGAGACTAGTTACAATGAGCAGTTCTTC.

The rearrangement joins TRBV28 to TRBJ1-3, with TRBD1 matching over 11 bases. The germline CDR1 and CDR2 sequences are MDHEN and SYDVKM. The CDR3 runs 16 residues. Trimming cost V 5 bases and J 4 bases; bases outside gene matches: 7. CDR3 sequence: CASSGAGQGVGNTIYF. DNA of the CDR3: TGTGCCAGCAGTGGAGCGGGACAGGGGGTGGGAAACACCATATATTTT.

The chain has TRBV11-3 and TRBJ2-3; 10 bases are shared with TRBD2. Germline V lookup: CDR1 SGHNT, CDR2 YENEEA. Unmatched junction bases numbered 4, after V lost 1 base and J lost 6 bases. The length of the CDR3 is 15 residues. CDR3 loop: CASSLGAGGRDTQYF. CDR3 DNA: TGTGCCAGCAGCTTAGGAGCGGGGGGGCGGGATACGCAGTATTTT. The variable domain in full, completed from reference TRBV11-3 and TRBJ2-3, reads EAGVVQSPRYKIIEKKQPVAFWCNPISGHNTLYWYLQNLGQGPELLIRYENEEAVDDSQLPKDRFSAERLKGVDSTLKIQPAELGDSAVYLCASSLGAGGRDTQYFGPGTRLTVL.

The gene calls are TRBV6-1 and TRBJ1-2; D is ambiguous. The length of the CDR3 is 14 residues. V was pared by 3 bases and J by 1 base, with 9 bases between. CDR1 and CDR2 (germline): MNHNS, SASEGT. The CDR3 DNA follows: TGTGCCAGCAGTGAGCCGCTTAGTAACTATGGCTACACCTTC. Translating gives CASSEPLSNYGYTF.

This chain joins TRBV20-1 and TRBJ2-4, with D perhaps matching TRBD1 (5 bases). Germline CDR1 is DFQATT and CDR2 is SNEGSKA (reference sequence). The V and J ends lost 3 bases and 7 bases respectively, with 13 bases between them. This CDR3 region has 13 residues. The CDR3 sequence is CSASNQGGNIQYF. The CDR3, as DNA: TGCAGTGCTAGTAATCAGGGTGGGAACATTCAGTACTTC.

The chain carries TRBV15 and TRBJ2-7; 9 nucleotides match TRBD1. The CDR3 runs 14 residues. The germline CDR1 and CDR2 sequences are LNHNV and YYDKDF (reference sequence). With V trimmed by 5 bases and J by 2 bases, 4 bases remained unmatched. The CDR3 nucleotides read TGTGCCACCAGCGGCCGACAGGGGGCCTACGAGCAGTACTTC. Protein sequence: CATSGRQGAYEQYF.

The chain employs TRBV30 and TRBJ1-6; D remains unclear. Trimming cost V 3 bases and J 6 bases, with 6 bases left between them. The CDR3 is 12 amino acids. CDR1 and CDR2 from the germline V gene are GTSNPN and SVGIG (reference sequence). Written as DNA, the CDR3 is TGTGCCTGGAGCCACAGTAATTCACCCCTCCACTTT. It codes for CAWSHSNSPLHF.

This clone was detected once. The rearrangement uses TRBV2 and TRBJ1-3, with D hard to call. Trimming left V 4 bases short and J 1 base short, with 14 bases between. This CDR3 comprises 16 residues. CDR1 and CDR2 from the germline V gene are SNHLY and FYNNEI. CDR3 sequence (DNA): TGTGCCAGCAGTGTTGGTCCGGGATCGTCTGGAAACACCATATATTTT. It yields the protein CASSVGPGSSGNTIYF. Combining the CDR3 with reference TRBV2 and TRBJ1-3 gives the whole variable domain EPEVTQTPSHQVTQMGQEVILRCVPISNHLYFYWYRQILGQKVEFLVSFYNNEISEKSEIFDDQFSVERPDGSNFTLKIRSTKLEDSAMYFCASSVGPGSSGNTIYFGEGSWLTVV.

The rearrangement links TRBV11-2 to TRBJ2-2; D unclear. V lost 7 bases to trimming and J lost 4 bases, with 7 bases between them. Germline V CDR1 and CDR2: SGHAT, FQNNGV. This CDR3 region has 12 residues. DNA for the CDR3: TGTGCCAGCACCGTTCTCACCGGGGAGCTGTTTTTT. The encoded protein is CASTVLTGELFF.

V is TRBV6-5 and J is TRBJ2-7, with a weak D call TRBD2 (6 bases). This CDR3 spans 12 amino acids. The ends were cut back, 10 bases at V and 2 bases at J, with 12 bases in the middle. Germline loops: CDR1 MNHEY, CDR2 SVGAGI. CDR3 region: CATGVETYEQYF. The DNA for the CDR3 is TGTGCCACGGGGGTAGAGACCTACGAGCAGTACTTC.

The chain has TRBV6-5 and TRBJ1-4, with a weak D call TRBD1 (5 bases). This CDR3 contains 13 residues. Deletions cut 6 bases from V and 7 bases from J, with 12 bases between. In germline, CDR1 is MNHEY, CDR2 SVGAGI. The CDR3 region is CASRPRQSEKLFF. The CDR3 DNA sequence: TGTGCCAGCAGACCCCGACAGAGTGAAAAACTGTTTTTT.

The count of this clone is one. The gene calls are TRBV14 and TRBJ2-7; the match to TRBD1 covers 8 bases. V lost 6 bases, J lost 4 bases, and 8 bases stayed unmatched. CDR3 length equals 14 residues. Germline assignment: CDR1 SGHDN and CDR2 FVKESK. CDR3 residues: CASSPGGGGYEQYF. CDR3 in DNA: TGTGCCAGCAGTCCAGGGGGCGGAGGGTACGAGCAGTACTTC. Drawing the rest from reference TRBV14 and TRBJ2-7, the complete variable domain is EAGVTQFPSHSVIEKGQTVTLRCDPISGHDNLYWYRRVMGKEIKFLLHFVKESKQDESGMPNNRFLAERTGGTYSTLKVQPAELEDSGVYFCASSPGGGGYEQYFGPGTRLTVT.

Concerning this clone itself: A read error may produce the germline difference seen at one junction end. J is TRBJ2-5 and V is TRBV7-7; 11 bases fit TRBD2. Germline V CDR1 and CDR2: SSHAT, FNYEAQ (reference sequence). CDR3 length equals 15 residues. This CDR3 reads CASSLVSSGGETQYF. DNA for the CDR3: TGTGCTAGCAGCTTAGTTTCTAGCGGGGGGGAGACCCAGTACTTC.

The CDR3: CASSLIGQNTGELFF. The CDR3 DNA reads TGTGCCAGCAGTTTAATCGGACAGAACACCGGGGAGCTGTTTTTT. The genes are TRBV27 and TRBJ2-2, with TRBD1 as a possible D gene (5 bases). Germline V CDR1 and CDR2: MNHEY, SMNVEV (reference sequence). The CDR3 runs 15 residues. The ends were cut back, 2 bases at V and 1 base at J, with 8 bases in the middle.

This sequence joins TRBV5-4 and TRBJ2-1; unclear D gene. The V and J ends lost 2 bases and 10 bases respectively, with 10 bases between them. The CDR3 spans 12 residues. Per the germline V gene, CDR1 is SGHNT and CDR2 is YYREEE (reference sequence). The CDR3 DNA follows: TGTGCCAGCAGCTTCTTAGCCGGCGAGCAGTTCTTC. It yields the protein CASSFLAGEQFF.

The chain joins TRBV6-5 to TRBJ1-2, with D perhaps TRBD1 (5 bases). The V end was cut by 0 bases, the J end by 4 bases, with 12 bases between. The CDR3 extends over 15 amino acids. Germline CDR1 is MNHEY and CDR2 is SVGAGI. The CDR3 sequence is CASSYSGGASYGYTF. The CDR3 coding sequence is TGTGCCAGCAGTTACTCGGGTGGGGCCTCCTATGGCTACACCTTC.

This clone was seen more than once but under ten times. V usage is TRBV2 and J usage is TRBJ1-2, with no clear D. Germline CDR1 reads SNHLY; CDR2 reads FYNNEI. V was shortened by 4 bases and J by 4 bases, with 7 bases between the two germline ends. The CDR3 runs to 12 residues. The CDR3 bases are TGTGCCAGCAGTGTGGCCACCTATGGCTACACCTTC. It yields the protein CASSVATYGYTF.

The CDR3 DNA follows: TGTGCCAGCAGCTTAGCGCAACAGAGATATGGCTACACCTTC. Amino acids: CASSLAQQRYGYTF. The rearrangement joins TRBV7-9 to TRBJ1-2; no clear D gene. There are 14 residues in the CDR3. Germline V CDR1 and CDR2: SEHNR, FQNEAQ (reference sequence). With 0 bases removed from V and 5 bases from J, the gap between germline ends came to 10 bases.

The V and J genes are TRBV27 and TRBJ2-2, with 12 bases aligning to TRBD2. The germline CDR1 and CDR2 sequences are MNHEY and SMNVEV (reference sequence). V shed 8 bases and J 5 bases; nucleotides not matched to a gene: 3. This CDR3 has 14 amino acids. CDR3 in amino acids: CASSTSGGTGELFF. For the CDR3, the DNA is TGTGCCAGCTCCACTAGCGGGGGGACCGGGGAGCTGTTTTTT.

This chain joins TRBV29-1 and TRBJ1-2; maybe TRBD1 (6 bases). The germline V gene has CDR1 SQVTM and CDR2 ANQGSEA. The CDR3 is 14 residues long. The V end was cut by 7 bases, the J end by 6 bases, with 21 bases between. CDR3 amino acids: CSALKSGGLNGYTF. In DNA, the CDR3 is TGCAGCGCCTTGAAGTCTGGGGGCTTGAATGGCTACACCTTC.

A few counts support this clone. V and J are TRBV30 and TRBJ1-1; 12 bases are a match to TRBD1. The CDR3 totals 16 residues. V shed 2 bases, J shed 1 base, and the junction held 5 bases outside the gene matches. The germline V gene encodes CDR1 GTSNPN and CDR2 SVGIG (reference sequence). DNA of the CDR3: TGTGCCTGGAGTCAGGGACAGGGGGCGCGGAACACTGAAGCTTTCTTT. Translation gives CAWSQGQGARNTEAFF.

The chain links TRBV7-3 to TRBJ1-1; D is possibly TRBD1 (6 bases). V lost 3 bases and J lost 1, with 15 bases in between. The germline CDR1 and CDR2 sequences are SGHTA and FQGTGA. The CDR3 has 16 amino acids. The CDR3 DNA is TGTGCCAGCAGCTTTGGGGTACAGGGATCGAACACTGAAGCTTTCTTT. Translated, it gives CASSFGVQGSNTEAFF.